The 29 T cell receptor beta chains below come from one sample, sequenced in a study of blood T cell repertoires in COVID-19. Clones were sequenced by immunoSEQ multiplex PCR, and TCRdb holds only the in-frame ones, with some missing. The sample consists of 50,000 to 70,000 clones, over 75% of them appearing once. The sequenced material came from peripheral blood. These receptors originate from a woman older than 75 with active COVID-19.

V and J are TRBV28 and TRBJ1-6; 8 bases match TRBD1. V shed 5 bases and J 9 bases; nucleotides not matched to a gene: 3. In germline, CDR1 is MDHEN, CDR2 SYDVKM. The CDR3 extends over 13 amino acids. For the CDR3, the DNA is TGTGCCAGCAGTACAGGGGGATCTTCACCCCTCCACTTT. Translated: CASSTGGSSPLHF.

The chain couples TRBV24-1 to TRBJ1-1, with 8 bases lining up with TRBD1. CDR3 length equals 13 residues. The V and J ends lost 9 bases and 0 bases, in that order; junction bases with no gene match: 2. Looked up from germline, CDR1 is KGHDR and CDR2 is SFDVKD. The DNA of the CDR3 is TGTGCCACCGACAGGGGCATGAACACTGAAGCTTTCTTT. This gives the protein CATDRGMNTEAFF.

V and J are TRBV11-1 and TRBJ2-1, with unresolved D. Trimming stripped 3 bases from V and 3 bases from J, with 15 bases between. CDR3 length: 16 residues. Germline CDR1 reads SGHAT; CDR2 reads FQDESV (reference sequence). CDR3 sequence (DNA): TGTGCCAGCAGCTTTACCTTCGATACCAGCTACAATGAGCAGTTCTTC. It specifies CASSFTFDTSYNEQFF.

The V gene is TRBV7-2, the J gene TRBJ2-2; weak D call: TRBD2 (5 bases). Trimming shortened V by 2 bases and J by 8 bases, and 12 bases separated the two germline ends. The germline CDR1 and CDR2 sequences are SGHTA and FQGNSA. CDR3 length equals 14 residues. This CDR3 is CASSLPGSGGELFF. In DNA, the CDR3 is TGTGCCAGCAGCTTACCGGGATCAGGAGGGGAGCTGTTTTTT.

V is TRBV28 and J is TRBJ1-5; D uncertain. This CDR3 spans 16 amino acids. Germline loops: CDR1 MDHEN, CDR2 SYDVKM. Trimming pared 3 bases from V and 0 bases from J, leaving 12 bases between. CDR3 nucleotides: TGTGCCAGCAGTTTGGAGACGGTCTATAGCAATCAGCCCCAGCATTTT. This codes for CASSLETVYSNQPQHF.

V usage is TRBV10-1 and J usage is TRBJ1-5; D ambiguous. Germline V gives CDR1 WNHNN, CDR2 SYGVQD (reference sequence). Trimming took 3 bases from V and 2 from J, leaving 5 bases between them. The CDR3 contains 13 residues. The CDR3 region is CASSDSGNQPQHF. CDR3 nucleotide sequence: TGCGCCAGCAGTGACAGTGGCAATCAGCCCCAGCATTTT.

This clone was observed a single time. The chain joins TRBV18 to TRBJ2-1; D uncertain. The V end was cut by 3 bases, the J end by 5 bases, with 11 bases between. CDR1 is KGHSH and CDR2 is LQKENI in the germline V gene. This CDR3 is 14 amino acids long. The CDR3 region is CASSPIGTDNEQFF. The CDR3 nucleotides are TGTGCCAGCTCACCCATAGGCACAGACAATGAGCAGTTCTTC.

V gene TRBV25-1 combines with J gene TRBJ1-4; D perhaps matches TRBD1 (5 bases). The length of the CDR3 is 15 residues. Looked up from germline, CDR1 is MGHDK and CDR2 is SYGVNS. V lost 8 bases to trimming and J lost 7 bases, with 20 bases between them. The CDR3 nucleotides read TGTGCCAGCTCATTAAGACGGGGGATGGGTGAAAAACTGTTTTTT. This codes for CASSLRRGMGEKLFF. The full variable domain, in which reference TRBV25-1 and TRBJ1-4 provide the parts outside the CDR3, is EADIYQTPRYLVIGTGKKITLECSQTMGHDKMYWYQQDPGMELHLIHYSYGVNSTEKGDLSSESTVSRIRTEHFPLTLESARPSHTSQYLCASSLRRGMGEKLFFGSGTQLSVL.

The rearrangement links TRBV11-3 to TRBJ2-1; TRBD1 matches 7 bases. CDR1 is SGHNT and CDR2 is YENEEA in the germline V gene. J lost 6 bases, V lost 1 base, and 3 bases had no gene match. The CDR3 loop spans 14 amino acids. The CDR3 loop reads CASSLGQGGNEQFF. In DNA form, the CDR3 reads TGTGCCAGCAGCTTAGGACAGGGCGGCAATGAGCAGTTCTTC.

The rearrangement uses TRBV28 and TRBJ2-1; TRBD1 matches at 8 bases. Looked up from germline, CDR1 is MDHEN and CDR2 is SYDVKM. After removal of 6 bases from V and 2 bases from J, the junction contained 6 bases not matched to a gene. The CDR3 loop spans 15 amino acids. The CDR3, as DNA: TGTGCCAGCAGCAAAACACAGGGGGCCTACAATGAGCAGTTCTTC. Translating it yields CASSKTQGAYNEQFF.

The chain uses TRBV3-1 (or the pseudogene TRBV3-2) and TRBJ2-7; 8 bases match TRBD2. The germline CDR1 and CDR2 sequences are LGHDT and YNNKEL (reference sequence). The CDR3 has 11 residues. V shed 5 bases, J shed 12 bases, and the junction held 6 bases outside the gene matches. The chain's CDR3 is CASSLRTSWYF. In DNA form, the CDR3 reads TGTGCCAGCAGCTTAAGGACTAGCTGGTACTTC.

The chain uses TRBV2 and TRBJ2-7; weak D call: TRBD1 (6 bases). Trimming removed 7 bases at V and 0 bases at J, with 7 bases between. This CDR3 comprises 12 residues. Germline lookup yields CDR1 SNHLY and CDR2 FYNNEI. CDR3 sequence (DNA): TGTGCCAGCAAGGGGGACTCCTACGAGCAGTACTTC. Residues: CASKGDSYEQYF.

The rearrangement uses TRBV5-1 and TRBJ2-3; a possible D gene is TRBD2 (7 bases). This CDR3 is 15 amino acids long. Germline assignment: CDR1 SGHRS and CDR2 YFSETQ. The ends were cut back, 5 bases at V and 4 bases at J, with 17 bases in the middle. The CDR3 nucleotides read TGCGCCAGCAGGCTGGAGGGGGGGATGGCAGATACGCAGTATTTT. This sequence encodes CASRLEGGMADTQYF.

This rearrangement joins TRBV27 to TRBJ1-2; TRBD1 agrees at 7 bases. This CDR3 region has 14 residues. V shed 6 bases, J shed 8 bases, and the junction held 12 bases outside the gene matches. Germline V gene data show CDR1 as MNHEY and CDR2 as SMNVEV (reference sequence). CDR3 nucleotide sequence: TGTGCCAGCAGCAGGGGGGTATCGGTTCGGGGCTACACCTTC. Its protein product is CASSRGVSVRGYTF.

The V and J genes are TRBV28 and TRBJ2-3; 9 bases fit TRBD2. The J segment lost 5 bases and the V segment lost 4 bases, leaving 16 bases of the junction unmatched. This CDR3 comprises 18 residues. CDR1 is MDHEN and CDR2 is SYDVKM in the germline V gene. CDR3 nucleotides: TGTGCCAGCAGTTCTCTCTACCCACTAGCGGGCAGAGGAGATACGCAGTATTTT. Amino acid sequence: CASSSLYPLAGRGDTQYF.

Only one count was recorded for this clone. The chain has TRBV10-3 and TRBJ2-2, with TRBD1 matching over 7 bases. Germline values: CDR1 ENHRY, CDR2 SYGVKD. The CDR3 length is 15 residues. Losses at the gene ends were 7 bases for V and 6 bases for J; bases not matched to a gene: 11. CDR3 sequence: CAITDYRGRAGELFF. The DNA of the CDR3 is TGTGCCATCACCGACTACAGGGGAAGGGCCGGGGAGCTGTTTTTT.

The chain employs TRBV24-1 and TRBJ1-4, with a tentative D call TRBD1 (6 bases). Germline V gene sequence: CDR1 KGHDR, CDR2 SFDVKD. The CDR3 is 15 amino acids. V gave up 3 bases and J gave up 8 bases, with 15 bases separating them. CDR3 loop: CATSDPTGLEEKLFF. CDR3 DNA: TGTGCCACCAGTGATCCCACAGGGTTGGAGGAAAAACTGTTTTTT.

This clone was seen once. J is TRBJ2-1 and V is TRBV20-1; 8 positions match TRBD2. The CDR3 is made up of 15 amino acids. CDR1 is DFQATT, CDR2 SNEGSKA, per germline (reference sequence). Trimming removed 6 bases from V and 9 bases from J; junction bases left unmatched: 16. The chain's CDR3 is CSASWGWSGRGEQFF. CDR3 bases: TGCAGTGCAAGTTGGGGTTGGAGCGGGAGAGGTGAGCAGTTCTTC.

The rearrangement uses TRBV5-1 and TRBJ2-1, with D maybe TRBD2 (6 bases). V lost 2 bases to trimming and J lost 8 bases, with 8 bases between them. There are 12 residues in the CDR3. Germline-derived CDR1 and CDR2 are SGHRS and YFSETQ. CDR3 loop: CASSFTGDEQFF. CDR3 bases: TGCGCCAGCAGCTTCACGGGGGATGAGCAGTTCTTC.

The chain uses TRBV2 and TRBJ2-2; 9 positions match TRBD1. The V and J ends lost 4 bases and 4 bases, in that order; junction bases with no gene match: 7. The CDR3 has 16 amino acids. CDR1 and CDR2 from the germline V gene are SNHLY and FYNNEI. CDR3 nucleotide sequence: TGTGCCAGCAGTGGAGTGGACAGGGGAGGCACCGGGGAGCTGTTTTTT. Encoded protein: CASSGVDRGGTGELFF.

The CDR3 DNA is TGTGCAAGTCGCTTTATACAGGGCAATCAGCCCCAGCATTTT. Translation gives CASRFIQGNQPQHF. The rearrangement uses TRBV12-2 and TRBJ1-5; TRBD1 was called by the table and not checked on the DNA. TRBV12-2 is a known pseudogene. This CDR3 is 14 amino acids long.

The V and J genes are TRBV21-1 and TRBJ2-1; the D segment call TRBD2 is taken from the table without a DNA check. TRBV21-1 is a known pseudogene. The CDR3 runs to 15 residues. Here the CDR3 reads CASSRLAGVMHEQFF. The CDR3 coding sequence is TGTGCCAGCAGCAGACTAGCGGGAGTCATGCATGAGCAGTTCTTC.

The CDR3 DNA reads as TGTGCCAGCAGTTTAATTGCAGGGGCTGGAAACACCATATATTTT. This translates into CASSLIAGAGNTIYF. The genes are TRBV27 and TRBJ1-3, with D possibly matching TRBD1 (6 bases). Trimming shortened V by 2 bases and J by 2 bases, and 10 bases separated the two germline ends. Germline loops: CDR1 MNHEY, CDR2 SMNVEV (reference sequence). The CDR3 spans 15 residues.

This chain links TRBV28 with TRBJ2-7; no firm D call. This CDR3 spans 15 amino acids. The V end lost 4 bases, the J end lost 3 bases, and 16 bases lay between the germline ends. CDR1 is MDHEN and CDR2 is SYDVKM in the germline V gene. In nucleotides, the CDR3 is TGTGCCAGCAGTTCACTCCCACCGAAAGACTACGAGCAGTACTTC. Amino acids: CASSSLPPKDYEQYF.

The chain joins TRBV10-3 to TRBJ2-1, with 14 bases identical to TRBD2. The V gene end was trimmed by 4 bases and the J gene end by 9 bases; junction bases not matched to a gene: 11. The CDR3 totals 17 residues. Germline CDR1 ENHRY, CDR2 SYGVKD. The CDR3 spells CAISAGTSGSRSGEQFF. Written as DNA, the CDR3 is TGTGCCATCAGTGCAGGGACTAGCGGGAGTCGATCGGGTGAGCAGTTCTTC.

This clone has just one count. The rearrangement links TRBV4-1 to TRBJ1-3, with D tentatively TRBD1 (5 bases). The CDR3 spans 17 residues. Germline V gives CDR1 MGHRA, CDR2 YSYEKL. V lost 0 bases and J 2 bases, leaving 14 bases between the germline ends. The CDR3 loop reads CASSQDLQALPGNTIYF. CDR3 DNA sequence: TGCGCCAGCAGCCAAGATCTACAGGCCCTTCCTGGAAACACCATATATTTT.

The chain is built from TRBV28 and TRBJ2-3, with TRBD2 identical over 11 bases. The CDR3 length is 16 residues. The V gene's germline CDR1 is MDHEN and CDR2 SYDVKM. J was trimmed by 2 bases and V by 6 bases; bases with no gene match: 7. CDR3 coding DNA: TGTGCCAGCAGCCGAGGGACTAGCGGAACCACAGATACGCAGTATTTT. Translation gives CASSRGTSGTTDTQYF.

The rearrangement links TRBV18 to TRBJ2-5; a weak D match, TRBD2 (6 bases). V shed 3 bases and J shed 2 bases, with 7 bases lying between them. The germline CDR1 and CDR2 sequences are KGHSH and LQKENI. CDR3 length: 13 amino acids. The CDR3 is CASSPGLQETQYF. CDR3 DNA: TGTGCCAGCTCACCTGGACTACAAGAGACCCAGTACTTC.

This chain links TRBV12-2 with TRBJ1-2; no check of the table's D call, TRBD1, against the DNA was made. TRBV12-2 is listed as a pseudogene. The CDR3 extends over 17 amino acids. The CDR3 sequence: CASRNLVRQGGNYGYTF. The CDR3 bases are TGTGCAAGTCGCAACCTAGTCAGGCAGGGTGGAAACTATGGCTACACCTTC.